The clone carrying this T cell receptor (beta chain) came up a few times. Its antigen is currently unknown. Germline-derived CDR1 and CDR2 are SQVTM and ANQGSEA. With 7 bases clipped from V and 3 bases from J, the junction kept 5 bases outside the gene matches. The CDR3 sequence is 15 residues long. The record originates from a study of identical twins. Study-wide results and limits: Cord blood beta clonotypes present at high abundance carried fewer insertions; no such pattern appeared in memory repertoires.

Template switching created a universal primer site, and the cDNA included unique molecular identifiers. Via MiXCR, TCRdb re-called the 5' RACE reads, giving one row per CDR3 protein. The sample contains 350,000 to 600,000 distinct CDR3 sequences, 13% to 15% of which appear only once. These data were likewise used in another study, on yellow fever vaccine responses in identical twins. That report adds: Reports say the vaccine T cell response in twins looked partly convergent and partly personalized.

The clonotype comes from a woman aged 18-35 years in good health. Sequenced material: CD4+ T cells sorted from blood. This sequence joins TRBV29-1 and TRBJ2-6, with TRBD1 matching over 11 bases. As DNA, the CDR3 is TGCAGCGCAGGACAGGGGGCGCGTGGGGCCAACGTCCTGACTTTC. Its protein product is CSAGQGARGANVLTF. The entire variable domain, with the rest obtained from reference TRBV29-1 and TRBJ2-6, is as follows: SAVISQKPSRDICQRGTSLTIQCQVDSQVTMMFWYRQQPGQSLTLIATANQGSEATYESGFVIDKFPISRPNLTFSTLTVSNMSPEDSSIYLCSAGQGARGANVLTFGAGSRLTVL.